There are many counts of the clone carrying this TCR beta chain. Its antigen is currently unknown. The record originates from a study of Graves' ophthalmopathy and Graves' hyperthyroidism. Whole-study findings and limits: An approximately 82% specificity and 87.88% sensitivity were achieved by a 13-signature model that separated ophthalmopathy from stable hyperthyroidism.

Under 3 months in duration, the ophthalmopathy in affected donors had moderate-to-severe activity, CAS ≥3 and NOSPECS ≥4. Exclusion covered patients with other autoimmune diseases or uncontrolled infections (as well as pregnancy or lactation). The PBMCs were taken from over 9.5 ml of fresh peripheral blood. Amplified TCR beta CDR3 regions were obtained using RNA transcripts as template. RT-PCR with HTBI primers came first, then second-round multiplex PCR. Each CDR3 protein gets one entry after TCRdb re-called the multiplex PCR reads with MiXCR. Here the sample spans roughly 230,000 distinct CDR3 sequences, 20% to 25% being singletons. V shed 6 bases and J 4 bases; nucleotides not matched to a gene: 6. Germline CDR1 is MDHEN and CDR2 is SYDVKM. The CDR3 runs 14 residues.

The source is a woman in her 50s with Graves' ophthalmopathy. Sequenced: peripheral blood. J is TRBJ2-7 and V is TRBV28; 10 bases are a match to TRBD1. Written as DNA, the CDR3 is TGTGCCAGCAGACCCCGGACAGGGGGTTACGAGCAGTACTTC. Translated: CASRPRTGGYEQYF.